This paragraph covers one TCR beta chain sequence. This entry belongs to a study of blood T cell repertoires in COVID-19. Trimming took 8 bases from V and 4 from J, leaving 8 bases between them. The CDR3 extends over 11 amino acids. Looked up from germline, CDR1 is SGHDN and CDR2 is FVKESK. The data were produced by immunoSEQ multiplex PCR, yet TCRdb's version contains in-frame clones alone and is incomplete. The sample lists about 62,000 clones, approximately 86% occurring once. The receptor was isolated from a man in his sixties or seventies with acute or convalescent COVID-19. The sample was peripheral blood. The chain recombines TRBV14 with TRBJ1-1; D might be TRBD1 (5 bases). CDR3 in DNA: TGTGCCAGCCAGGGTGCCACTGAAGCTTTCTTT. Its protein is CASQGATEAFF. Looking up the rest from reference TRBV14 and TRBJ1-1 gives the full variable domain: EAGVTQFPSHSVIEKGQTVTLRCDPISGHDNLYWYRRVMGKEIKFLLHFVKESKQDESGMPNNRFLAERTGGTYSTLKVQPAELEDSGVYFCASQGATEAFFGQGTRLTVV.